These 18 T cell receptor beta chains came from one sample sequenced in a study of OX40 agonist ivuxolimab in advanced cancers. Data came from immunoSEQ multiplex PCR; TCRdb stores just in-frame clones and leaves some out. Of about 37,000 clones listed, around four fifths were seen once; the top ten hold under 40%. The sequenced sample was CD4+ or CD8+ T cells sorted from blood, obtained in a trial of the OX40 agonist ivuxolimab. These receptors originate from an adult with an advanced solid tumor such as melanoma, head and neck, liver or kidney cancer.

This chain links TRBV14 with TRBJ2-1; no definite D call. V shed 2 bases and J shed 4 bases, with 9 bases lying between them. Germline V gene data show CDR1 as SGHDN and CDR2 as FVKESK. The CDR3 totals 14 residues. CDR3 in DNA: TGTGCCAGCAGCCAATTAGGATTATACAATGAGCAGTTCTTC. Residues: CASSQLGLYNEQFF. The whole variable domain, remainder taken from reference TRBV14 and TRBJ2-1, is EAGVTQFPSHSVIEKGQTVTLRCDPISGHDNLYWYRRVMGKEIKFLLHFVKESKQDESGMPNNRFLAERTGGTYSTLKVQPAELEDSGVYFCASSQLGLYNEQFFGPGTRLTVL.

J is TRBJ2-5 and V is TRBV7-9, with TRBD1 as a possible D gene (6 bases). V lost 7 bases and J 2 bases, leaving 17 bases between the germline ends. The CDR3 length is 15 residues. The germline gives CDR1 SEHNR, CDR2 FQNEAQ (reference sequence). The CDR3 is CASNLGSGEQETQYF. In DNA form, the CDR3 reads TGTGCCAGCAACCTGGGATCAGGGGAACAAGAGACCCAGTACTTC.

The chain is built from TRBV28 and TRBJ2-5, with D hard to call. The DNA matches TRBJ2-7 better at its end, which makes the J call doubtful. The CDR3 is 15 residues long. The germline gives CDR1 MDHEN, CDR2 SYDVKM. In DNA form, the CDR3 reads TGTGCCAGCAGTTTTAAAGGTTTTATAGGCTACGAGCAGTACTTC. It translates to CASSFKGFIGYEQYF.

V usage is TRBV18 and J usage is TRBJ1-1; D unclear. Looked up from germline, CDR1 is KGHSH and CDR2 is LQKENI. Trimming stripped 1 base from V and 3 bases from J, with 12 bases between. The CDR3 runs to 15 residues. CDR3 nucleotide sequence: TGTGCCAGCTCACCACTGGGGAGAGGAGACACTGAAGCTTTCTTT. This encodes CASSPLGRGDTEAFF.

This clone was counted once. The V and J genes are TRBV19 and TRBJ1-1; no reliable D call. Trimming left V 5 bases short and J 5 bases short, with 12 bases between. Per germline, CDR1 LNHDA and CDR2 SQIVND (reference sequence). This CDR3 spans 13 amino acids. Written as DNA, the CDR3 is TGTGCCAGTAGTGAGAGTGGGTGGACTGAAGCTTTCTTT. Residues: CASSESGWTEAFF. Full variable domain (rest looked up from reference TRBV19 and TRBJ1-1): DGGITQSPKYLFRKEGQNVTLSCEQNLNHDAMYWYRQDPGQGLRLIYYSQIVNDFQKGDIAEGYSVSREKKESFPLTVTSAQKNPTAFYLCASSESGWTEAFFGQGTRLTVV.

J is TRBJ1-3 and V is TRBV6-1; D call uncertain. The CDR3 is 13 residues long. CDR1 and CDR2 from the germline V gene are MNHNS and SASEGT. Trimming left V 2 bases short and J 4 bases short, with 6 bases between. The DNA of the CDR3 is TGTGCCAGCAGTGAACAGGCAGGAAACACCATATATTTT. Translated: CASSEQAGNTIYF.

The rearrangement uses TRBV30 and TRBJ2-5, with 13 bases that match TRBD2. V lost 4 bases and J lost 4; bases outside the gene matches: 9. There are 16 residues in the CDR3. The V gene's germline CDR1 is GTSNPN and CDR2 SVGIG (reference sequence). The CDR3 is CAWNPWTSGRGETQYF. The CDR3 nucleotides read TGTGCCTGGAACCCTTGGACTAGCGGGAGAGGAGAGACCCAGTACTTC.

Comments on this clone: Other DNA sequences within the sample encode an identical CDR3. The chain has TRBV7-9 and TRBJ1-1; 10 nucleotides agree with TRBD1. This CDR3 comprises 12 residues. V gave up 5 bases and J gave up 7 bases; unmatched junction bases: 1. The germline V gene has CDR1 SEHNR and CDR2 FQNEAQ (reference sequence). CDR3 sequence: CASSGTGVEAFF. The CDR3 region has the DNA TGTGCCAGCAGCGGGACAGGGGTTGAAGCTTTCTTT.

This chain links TRBV4-1 with TRBJ2-2, with a tentative D call TRBD2 (5 bases). Trimming cost V 0 bases and J 5 bases, with 16 bases left between them. Germline V gene sequence: CDR1 MGHRA, CDR2 YSYEKL. This CDR3 region has 17 residues. The chain's CDR3 is CASSQDRLRVSTGELFF. The CDR3 DNA reads TGCGCCAGCAGCCAAGATCGACTGAGGGTTAGTACCGGGGAGCTGTTTTTT.

The chain joins TRBV6-5 to TRBJ2-2, with no clear D. Trimming shortened V by 6 bases and J by 7 bases, and 12 bases separated the two germline ends. Looked up from germline, CDR1 is MNHEY and CDR2 is SVGAGI. CDR3 length: 13 residues. The CDR3 region is CASRLNQFGELFF. Here the CDR3 DNA reads TGTGCCAGCAGACTCAATCAGTTCGGGGAGCTGTTTTTT.

DNA of the CDR3: TGTGCCAGCAGTGAAACCCCTTCGGGCACCGGGGAGCTGTTTTTT. This gives the protein CASSETPSGTGELFF. This chain uses TRBV2 with TRBJ2-2; D is unresolved. CDR1 and CDR2 (germline): SNHLY, FYNNEI. Trimming took off 2 bases at V and 4 bases at J, with 11 bases between the two ends. This CDR3 comprises 15 residues.

This chain links TRBV19 with TRBJ1-1; tentatively, D is TRBD1 (5 bases). The CDR3 is made up of 12 amino acids. Trimming removed 9 bases from V and 3 bases from J, with 11 bases in between. The germline CDR1 and CDR2 sequences are LNHDA and SQIVND (reference sequence). This chain's CDR3 is CASREGDTEAFF. The CDR3 DNA reads TGTGCCAGCAGGGAAGGGGACACTGAAGCTTTCTTT.

This clone has just one count. The genes are TRBV5-4 and TRBJ2-7; 9 bases are shared with TRBD2. Trimming at V came to 3 bases and at J to 5 bases, leaving 9 bases not matched to a gene. The germline V gene encodes CDR1 SGHNT and CDR2 YYREEE (reference sequence). The CDR3 consists of 15 residues. The CDR3 DNA sequence: TGTGCCAGCAGCTCAGGTGGCGGGGGGGCGCACGAGCAGTACTTC. It codes for CASSSGGGGAHEQYF.

The CDR3 is CASSLMGGPYEQYF. The CDR3 bases are TGTGCCAGCAGTCTAATGGGGGGGCCCTACGAGCAGTACTTC. The rearrangement joins TRBV11-2 to TRBJ2-7, with D tentatively TRBD2 (7 bases). Germline V CDR1 and CDR2: SGHAT, FQNNGV. V lost 6 bases to trimming and J lost 2 bases, with 14 bases between them. This CDR3 has 14 residues.

CDR3 bases: TGTGCCAGCAGCCCGAGGACAGGGGGAGGCACTGAAGCTTTCTTT. Amino acids: CASSPRTGGGTEAFF. This chain connects TRBV11-2 to TRBJ1-1; 10 nucleotides align to TRBD1. This CDR3 comprises 15 residues. The germline CDR1 and CDR2 sequences are SGHAT and FQNNGV. After removal of 5 bases from V and 4 bases from J, the junction contained 7 bases not matched to a gene.

The chain recombines TRBV19 with TRBJ1-5; TRBD1 agrees at 7 bases. CDR1 and CDR2 (germline): LNHDA, SQIVND (reference sequence). V lost 7 bases, J lost 5 bases, and 8 bases stayed unmatched. CDR3 size: 14 residues. The chain's CDR3 is CASTRQGRDQPQHF. The CDR3 DNA sequence: TGTGCCAGTACTAGACAGGGAAGGGATCAGCCCCAGCATTTT.

The genes are TRBV7-3 and TRBJ2-7; 8 positions match TRBD2. Germline V gives CDR1 SGHTA, CDR2 FQGTGA. The CDR3 runs to 17 residues. With 5 bases clipped from V and 2 bases from J, the junction kept 14 bases outside the gene matches. CDR3 protein: CASSPTRTSNNPYEQYF. The CDR3 DNA is TGTGCCAGCAGCCCCACCCGGACTAGCAATAACCCCTACGAGCAGTACTTC.

The V and J genes are TRBV9 and TRBJ2-6; tentatively, D is TRBD1 or TRBD2 (6 bases each). There are 17 residues in the CDR3. In germline, CDR1 is SGDLS, CDR2 YYNGEE. Trimming took off 0 bases at V and 4 bases at J, with 14 bases between the two ends. In DNA form, the CDR3 reads TGTGCCAGCAGCGTAGCTACGGGGGCGCAGGGGGCCAACGTCCTGACTTTC. This gives the protein CASSVATGAQGANVLTF. Supplemented by reference TRBV9 and TRBJ2-6, the full variable domain reads DSGVTQTPKHLITATGQRVTLRCSPRSGDLSVYWYQQSLDQGLQFLIQYYNGEERAKGNILERFSAQQFPDLHSELNLSSLELGDSALYFCASSVATGAQGANVLTFGAGSRLTVL.